The TCR beta chain described here comes from a study of graft-versus-host responses after intestinal transplantation (dated by TCRdb to the early 2020s). With regard to the full study: The transplants that recipients got were multivisceral, liver-intestinal, or isolated intestinal. Alloreactive clones were identified by sequencing pre-transplant mixed lymphocyte reaction products and comparing these products with unstimulated pre-transplant donor and recipient T cells. The cohort enrolled about two dozen intestinal transplant recipients, one of whom was a retransplant, and a few patients without pretransplant specimens were excluded. All recipients received anti-thymocyte globulin induction followed by maintenance tacrolimus and steroids for about three years. Rather than going through the commercial service, samples from three later patients were sequenced in-house on an Illumina MiSeq and processed with MiXCR. After intestinal transplantation, graft-versus-host and host-versus-graft alloreactive T cell clones were followed in the graft, circulation and bone marrow using bulk TCR-beta CDR3 sequencing. Donor T cell macrochimerism was defined as a peak of at least 4% donor T cells among recipient peripheral blood mononuclear cells. The investigation overall reported the following: Early after transplant, peak levels of circulating GvH clones were found to be associated with declines in HvG clones. GvH clones were detected in recipient bone marrow, and some of these GvH clones were observed earlier in ileal mucosa or blood, consistent with an intestinal mucosal origin. Conclusions were limited by the relatively low number and heterogeneity of intestinal transplant patients. Patients with donor T cell macrochimerism had high GvH to HvG T cell clonal ratios in their allografts.

Of note for this clone: Its antigen is still unknown. No per-base quality is available; no much larger clone lies one base away.

The sample's time point label, in plain terms: cells obtained before transplantation from donor or recipient. CD3+CD4+ and CD3+CD8+ populations were FACS-sorted from unstimulated pre-transplant donor and recipient cells taken from spleen or lymph nodes. Receptor amplification or capture employed the immunoSEQ multiplex PCR assay. For most patients, genomic DNA was isolated with the Qiagen DNeasy Blood and Tissue Kit and sent frozen to Adaptive Biotechnologies for TCR sequencing. For most patients, high-throughput TCR-beta CDR3 sequencing of genomic DNA was performed by Adaptive Biotechnologies. The original methods were these. TCR sequencing data were retrieved from Adaptive's ImmunoSEQ software for 18 patients, whereas a few other patients were processed with MiXCR and VDJtools. To correct CD4 versus CD8 sorting errors, sequences present in both subsets at a frequency ratio below 5:1 were removed. CDR3 nucleotide sequences shared between donor and recipient were removed because their origin could not be assigned. Alloreactive clones required at least 2-fold expansion over unstimulated cells and minimum CFSE-low frequency of 0.002% (template counts) or 0.001% (read counts). A clone was considered mappable if detected in the sequenced pre-transplant spleen, lymph node, or MLR CFSE-low populations of the donor or recipient. The cumulative frequency of alloreactive clones was calculated as a percentage of all sequences, weighted by copy number. TCRdb limited this immuneACCESS table to in-frame rearrangements with V and J called. A share of clones is missing; checked studies link under half to unresolved V genes, and the rest is unexplained. That table gives V, J and clone size, and the DNA gave D and trimming. Within this sample are about 110,000 clones, with 90% to 95% of them counted one time only. Of the sample, 0.45% to 0.65% is held by the ten largest clones.

The sample consisted of unstimulated CD8+ T cells sorted from spleen or lymph node cells, taken before intestinal transplant. The sequence was collected from a human donor who received an intestinal transplant.

The bases read TGTGCCAGCAGTTACTCGGGACAGGGCCGCAATGAGCAGTTCTTC. This is translated as CASSYSGQGRNEQFF. The V gene is TRBV6-6 and the J gene is TRBJ2-1; TRBD1 agrees with 9 junctional bases. CDR1 and CDR2 were assigned from the germline V gene (reference sequence) as MNHNY and SVGAGI. The germline V end is reduced by 0 bases and the J end by 6 bases; junction bases left unmatched: 3. Taken from cysteine to phenylalanine, the CDR3 has 15 residues. Only the CDR3 DNA is retained, 45 bases long and in frame from the first base.